One and the same sample provided the 31 T cell receptor beta chains below, sequenced in a study of T cell changes during pregnancy in multiple sclerosis. Clones were read by immunoSEQ multiplex PCR, and TCRdb kept only the in-frame ones, dropping some. The repertoire has more than 65,000 clones, 85% to 95% of them found once; the top ten carry roughly 1%. The sequencing here drew on peripheral blood, taken in the first trimester of pregnancy. The receptor set was obtained from a female donor with multiple sclerosis, enrolled in a pregnancy study.

This clone was recorded only once. The chain combines TRBV5-1 with TRBJ2-3; tentatively, D is TRBD1 (6 bases). The germline V and J ends were trimmed by 0 bases and 6 bases, with 14 bases remaining between them. CDR3 length equals 15 residues. The germline V gene encodes CDR1 SGHRS and CDR2 YFSETQ. The CDR3 DNA is TGCGCCAGCAGCTTGGGGGGGCTTATCCCGGATACGCAGTATTTT. The encoded protein is CASSLGGLIPDTQYF.

V is TRBV7-2 and J is TRBJ2-2; 8 nucleotides match TRBD2. The CDR3 is made up of 15 amino acids. From germline, CDR1 is SGHTA and CDR2 FQGNSA. V shed 1 base and J 5 bases; nucleotides not matched to a gene: 3. The CDR3 here is CASSLELAVTGELFF. CDR3 DNA sequence: TGTGCCAGCAGCTTAGAACTAGCGGTAACCGGGGAGCTGTTTTTT.

The V gene is TRBV11-2, the J gene TRBJ1-1; a possible D gene is TRBD1 (6 bases). The CDR3 is 14 amino acids. Germline-derived CDR1 and CDR2 are SGHAT and FQNNGV. The V end lost 0 bases, the J end lost 8 bases, and 13 bases lay between the germline ends. The CDR3 loop reads CASSLDGGQIEAFF. CDR3 nucleotide sequence: TGTGCCAGCAGCTTAGATGGGGGCCAAATCGAAGCTTTCTTT. The whole variable domain, filled in from reference TRBV11-2 and TRBJ1-1, reads EAGVAQSPRYKIIEKRQSVAFWCNPISGHATLYWYQQILGQGPKLLIQFQNNGVVDDSQLPKDRFSAERLKGVDSTLKIQPAKLEDSAVYLCASSLDGGQIEAFFGQGTRLTVV.

V usage is TRBV10-3 and J usage is TRBJ2-1; 9 nucleotides align to TRBD2. The CDR3 contains 14 residues. The germline V gene has CDR1 ENHRY and CDR2 SYGVKD. V dropped 4 bases and J dropped 4; count of bases not matched to a gene: 2. CDR3 sequence: CAISGAGGYNEQFF. DNA for the CDR3: TGTGCCATCAGTGGAGCGGGGGGATACAATGAGCAGTTCTTC.

This chain connects TRBV6-5 to TRBJ2-7, with D perhaps TRBD2 (5 bases). Trimming removed 0 bases from V and 2 bases from J, with 11 bases in between. This CDR3 has 15 amino acids. The V gene's germline CDR1 is MNHEY and CDR2 SVGAGI. The CDR3 loop reads CASSYSRAKTYEQYF. The CDR3 DNA reads TGTGCCAGCAGTTACTCGAGGGCCAAGACCTACGAGCAGTACTTC.

The chain couples TRBV6-5 to TRBJ2-7, with 9 bases matching TRBD1. With 2 bases clipped from V and 3 bases from J, the junction kept 5 bases outside the gene matches. Per the germline V gene, CDR1 is MNHEY and CDR2 is SVGAGI. The CDR3 runs to 15 residues. CDR3 in DNA: TGTGCCAGCAGTTACACACAGACAGGGGGCTACGAGCAGTACTTC. Its protein product is CASSYTQTGGYEQYF.

The sample holds one count of this clone. The chain recombines TRBV2 with TRBJ2-2, with 7 nucleotides matching TRBD2. The CDR3 consists of 14 residues. Germline CDR1 is SNHLY and CDR2 is FYNNEI. Trimming removed 5 bases from V and 7 bases from J; junction bases left unmatched: 7. The CDR3 DNA reads as TGTGCCAGCAGTTTACTAGCGTCGGGCGGGGAGCTGTTTTTT. Protein sequence: CASSLLASGGELFF. Drawing the rest from reference TRBV2 and TRBJ2-2, the complete variable domain is EPEVTQTPSHQVTQMGQEVILRCVPISNHLYFYWYRQILGQKVEFLVSFYNNEISEKSEIFDDQFSVERPDGSNFTLKIRSTKLEDSAMYFCASSLLASGGELFFGEGSRLTVL.

The rearrangement links TRBV12-2 to TRBJ1-1. TRBV12-2 is a documented pseudogene. The CDR3 runs to 16 residues. CDR3 DNA: TGTGCAAGTCGCTTAGCGGGGGGAGAGGCGGACACTGAAGCTTTCTTT. Amino acid sequence: CASRLAGGEADTEAFF.

The genes are TRBV27 and TRBJ1-6; D remains unclear. There are 15 residues in the CDR3. Per the germline V gene, CDR1 is MNHEY and CDR2 is SMNVEV (reference sequence). Trimming pared 4 bases from V and 5 bases from J, leaving 12 bases between. As DNA, the CDR3 is TGTGCCAGCAGTTCTAGCACACTTAATAATTCACCCCTCCACTTT. This encodes CASSSSTLNNSPLHF.

This chain joins TRBV6-5 and TRBJ1-3; D remains ambiguous. CDR3 length: 13 residues. Germline-derived CDR1 and CDR2 are MNHEY and SVGAGI. The V gene lost 4 bases and the J gene lost 4 bases, with 8 bases spanning the gap. In DNA, the CDR3 is TGTGCCAGCAGTTCCTCCAGGGGAAACACCATATATTTT. Its translation: CASSSSRGNTIYF.

This clone was recorded a few times. V is TRBV29-1 and J is TRBJ1-1; no firm D call. This CDR3 spans 10 amino acids. Trimming removed 7 bases from V and 4 bases from J, with 7 bases in between. The germline V gene has CDR1 SQVTM and CDR2 ANQGSEA. The chain's CDR3 is CSAIGTEAFF. CDR3 nucleotides: TGCAGCGCTATCGGCACTGAAGCTTTCTTT.

The chain combines TRBV10-3 with TRBJ1-3, with D perhaps TRBD1 (6 bases). The CDR3 has 14 amino acids. With 3 bases removed from V and 0 bases from J, the gap between germline ends came to 6 bases. From germline, CDR1 is ENHRY and CDR2 SYGVKD. CDR3 sequence reads: CAISEGGSGNTIYF. As DNA, the CDR3 is TGTGCCATCAGTGAAGGGGGCTCTGGAAACACCATATATTTT.

The rearrangement uses TRBV28 and TRBJ1-1, with a possible D match to TRBD1 (6 bases). Germline-derived CDR1 and CDR2 are MDHEN and SYDVKM. This CDR3 spans 14 amino acids. With 5 bases removed from V and 5 bases from J, the gap between germline ends came to 15 bases. CDR3 protein: CASSPTLQGTEAFF. The CDR3 bases are TGTGCCAGCAGTCCGACACTGCAGGGGACTGAAGCTTTCTTT.

The chain employs TRBV7-2 and TRBJ2-7; TRBD1 aligns across 9 bases. The CDR3 totals 13 residues. Trimming at V came to 5 bases and at J to 5 bases, leaving 4 bases not matched to a gene. Germline CDR1 SGHTA, CDR2 FQGNSA. The CDR3 reads CASSPDRGDEQYF. The CDR3 DNA follows: TGTGCCAGCAGCCCGGACAGGGGAGACGAGCAGTACTTC.

The chain links TRBV6-1 to TRBJ2-1, with a tentative D call TRBD2 (6 bases). The CDR3 totals 16 residues. The germline V gene encodes CDR1 MNHNS and CDR2 SASEGT. With 2 bases removed from V and 2 bases from J, the gap between germline ends came to 13 bases. The CDR3 reads CASSELGGVTYNEQFF. CDR3 bases: TGTGCCAGCAGTGAATTGGGGGGAGTAACCTACAATGAGCAGTTCTTC.

This clone was observed a single time. This chain joins TRBV2 and TRBJ1-2, with 10 bases fitting TRBD1. Trimming cost V 5 bases and J 1 base; bases outside gene matches: 4. Germline V gene lookup returns CDR1 SNHLY and CDR2 FYNNEI. The CDR3 loop spans 15 amino acids. CDR3 in DNA: TGTGCCAGCAGTTTAAGGGACAGGGGTAACTATGGCTACACCTTC. Translating gives CASSLRDRGNYGYTF.

The CDR3 protein is CASSGQGVYTEAFF. The CDR3 region has the DNA TGCGCCAGCAGCGGACAGGGGGTATACACTGAAGCTTTCTTT. This chain links TRBV5-1 with TRBJ1-1, with 10 nucleotides matching TRBD1. The V and J ends lost 4 bases and 3 bases, in that order; junction bases with no gene match: 3. The germline CDR1 and CDR2 sequences are SGHRS and YFSETQ. This CDR3 spans 14 amino acids.

This clone showed up just once. The chain is built from TRBV5-4 and TRBJ2-7; 9 nucleotides agree with TRBD2. The CDR3 has 14 residues. Trimming cost V 1 base and J 3 bases; bases outside gene matches: 2. Germline values: CDR1 SGHNT, CDR2 YYREEE (reference sequence). In nucleotides, the CDR3 is TGTGCCAGCAGCTTGCATAGCGGGAGCTACGAGCAGTACTTC. This sequence encodes CASSLHSGSYEQYF.

V and J are TRBV2 and TRBJ2-7; 7 bases line up with TRBD1. Trimming took 7 bases from V and 1 from J; bases not matched to a gene: 7. CDR3 length: 14 residues. Looked up from germline, CDR1 is SNHLY and CDR2 is FYNNEI. The CDR3 nucleotides are TGTGCCAGCATCGAAAGGGGACAGTCCTACGAGCAGTACTTC. Translated: CASIERGQSYEQYF. Using reference TRBV2 and TRBJ2-7 for the parts outside the CDR3, the full variable domain is EPEVTQTPSHQVTQMGQEVILRCVPISNHLYFYWYRQILGQKVEFLVSFYNNEISEKSEIFDDQFSVERPDGSNFTLKIRSTKLEDSAMYFCASIERGQSYEQYFGPGTRLTVT.

This clone was seen a single time. The chain is built from TRBV19 and TRBJ1-1; D is possibly TRBD1 (6 bases). The germline V gene encodes CDR1 LNHDA and CDR2 SQIVND (reference sequence). CDR3 size: 17 residues. The ends were cut back, 0 bases at V and 0 bases at J, with 14 bases in the middle. The CDR3: CASSIDSRGFMNTEAFF. CDR3 in DNA: TGTGCCAGTAGTATAGATTCCAGGGGATTCATGAACACTGAAGCTTTCTTT.

The chain employs TRBV10-2 and TRBJ1-3, with D possibly matching TRBD1 (5 bases). The V end was cut by 5 bases, the J end by 4 bases, with 15 bases between. The CDR3 loop spans 15 amino acids. The V gene's germline CDR1 is WSHSY and CDR2 SAAADI. The CDR3: CASSPWGGAGNTIYF. Written as DNA, the CDR3 is TGCGCCAGCAGTCCTTGGGGGGGAGCAGGAAACACCATATATTTT.

The chain couples TRBV7-2 to TRBJ2-7; D might be TRBD1 (5 bases). CDR1 and CDR2 from the germline V gene are SGHTA and FQGNSA. This CDR3 is 13 amino acids long. The V gene lost 5 bases and the J gene lost 0 bases, with 8 bases spanning the gap. In nucleotides, the CDR3 is TGTGCCAGCAGCAAACAGGACTCCTACGAGCAGTACTTC. It translates to CASSKQDSYEQYF.

The rearrangement uses TRBV25-1 and TRBJ2-1, with 11 bases identical to TRBD2. The length of the CDR3 is 16 residues. Germline values: CDR1 MGHDK, CDR2 SYGVNS. V was clipped by 2 bases and J by 9 bases; unmatched bases: 9. This chain's CDR3 is CASSERRLAGIGEQFF. CDR3 coding DNA: TGTGCCAGCAGTGAACGGCGACTAGCGGGGATTGGTGAGCAGTTCTTC.

V gene TRBV29-1 combines with J gene TRBJ2-2, with 7 bases that match TRBD2. In germline, CDR1 is SQVTM, CDR2 ANQGSEA. J gave up 2 bases and V 7 bases, and 7 bases lay outside the gene matches. This CDR3 contains 14 residues. CDR3 nucleotide sequence: TGCAGCGCAGGACTAGTCACTAACACCGGGGAGCTGTTTTTT. It codes for CSAGLVTNTGELFF.

The CDR3 spells CASTLTGTPTRPQHF. The DNA of the CDR3 is TGTGCCAGTACCCTTACAGGGACCCCCACCCGGCCCCAGCATTTT. This chain links TRBV19 with TRBJ1-5; D perhaps matches TRBD1 (6 bases). The CDR3 has 15 amino acids. Germline V gene lookup returns CDR1 LNHDA and CDR2 SQIVND (reference sequence). V lost 7 bases to trimming and J lost 9 bases, with 22 bases between them.

The J gene is TRBJ2-1, the V gene TRBV5-4; 7 nucleotides line up with TRBD1. This CDR3 region has 13 residues. Germline CDR1 reads SGHNT; CDR2 reads YYREEE (reference sequence). V lost 5 bases, J lost 9 bases, and 8 bases stayed unmatched. The CDR3 here is CASSFRDSREQFF. The DNA of the CDR3 is TGTGCCAGCAGTTTTAGGGACAGCCGTGAGCAGTTCTTC. Full variable domain (remainder filled in from reference TRBV5-4 and TRBJ2-1): ETGVTQSPTHLIKTRGQQVTLRCSSQSGHNTVSWYQQALGQGPQFIFQYYREEENGRGNFPPRFSGLQFPNYSSELNVNALELDDSALYLCASSFRDSREQFFGPGTRLTVL.

The chain uses TRBV7-9 and TRBJ1-3, with D unresolved. V was cut by 8 bases and J by 5 bases, with 10 bases left in between. The CDR3 spans 12 residues. Germline CDR1 reads SEHNR; CDR2 reads FQNEAQ (reference sequence). As DNA, the CDR3 is TGTGCCAGCGGACTTGACAGAAACACCATATATTTT. Translating it yields CASGLDRNTIYF. The whole variable domain, remainder taken from reference TRBV7-9 and TRBJ1-3, is DTGVSQNPRHKITKRGQNVTFRCDPISEHNRLYWYRQTLGQGPEFLTYFQNEAQLEKSRLLSDRFSAERPKGSFSTLEIQRTEQGDSAMYLCASGLDRNTIYFGEGSWLTVV.

This clone came up a few times. The chain is built from TRBV5-1 and TRBJ2-5; possibly TRBD1 for D (6 bases). Germline V gives CDR1 SGHRS, CDR2 YFSETQ. The V end lost 4 bases, the J end lost 5 bases, and 15 bases lay between the germline ends. This CDR3 has 14 amino acids. The CDR3 region is CASSANRVGETQYF. CDR3 nucleotide sequence: TGCGCCAGCAGCGCGAACAGGGTCGGGGAGACCCAGTACTTC.

This clone was picked up one time. This chain links TRBV19 with TRBJ2-7; TRBD1 aligns across 7 bases. This CDR3 comprises 14 residues. Unmatched junction bases numbered 8, after V lost 3 bases and J lost 6 bases. The germline V gene encodes CDR1 LNHDA and CDR2 SQIVND (reference sequence). CDR3 coding DNA: TGTGCCAGTAGTATCAGGGGGATCAGCTCCGAGCAGTACTTC. Protein sequence: CASSIRGISSEQYF.

This sequence joins TRBV9 and TRBJ2-3; 10 nucleotides align to TRBD2. Germline V gene sequence: CDR1 SGDLS, CDR2 YYNGEE. The ends lost 4 bases at V and 9 bases at J; junction bases unmatched: 11. The CDR3 length is 15 residues. DNA of the CDR3: TGTGCCAGCAGCTCCAGCGGGAGGGCCATCATGACGCAGTATTTT. It yields the protein CASSSSGRAIMTQYF.

This sequence joins TRBV11-2 and TRBJ2-5; TRBD2 aligns across 8 bases. CDR1 and CDR2 (germline): SGHAT, FQNNGV. V dropped 5 bases and J dropped 9; count of bases not matched to a gene: 23. This CDR3 region has 18 residues. In nucleotides, the CDR3 is TGTGCCAGCAGCCCCGGGAGGGAGGGGCAGCCCTACCTTGCGGCCCAGTACTTC. It codes for CASSPGREGQPYLAAQYF.